One and the same sample provided the 16 T cell receptor beta chains below, sequenced in a study of cytomegalovirus exposure and HLA in healthy donors. PCR was performed using 60 Vbeta and 13 Jbeta primers. Clones were sequenced by immunoSEQ multiplex PCR, and TCRdb holds only the in-frame ones, with some missing. The sample shows 130,000 or so clones, around 80% of them seen only once. Sequences were obtained from PBMCs. These TCRs come from a man younger than 35 in good health and CMV-seropositive.

This clone was found a few times. The chain recombines TRBV19 with TRBJ2-2; 10 bases align to TRBD1. This CDR3 comprises 16 residues. Germline V lookup: CDR1 LNHDA, CDR2 SQIVND (reference sequence). With V trimmed by 2 bases and J by 5 bases, 5 bases remained unmatched. The CDR3 loop reads CASSIPRDRGTGELFF. In DNA form, the CDR3 reads TGTGCCAGTAGTATACCCCGGGACAGGGGTACCGGGGAGCTGTTTTTT.

This clone came up a few times. This chain links TRBV7-9 with TRBJ2-5; perhaps TRBD1 as D (7 bases). The CDR3 length is 13 residues. CDR1 SEHNR and CDR2 FQNEAQ come from the germline V gene (reference sequence). Trimming pared 5 bases from V and 5 bases from J, leaving 12 bases between. Here the CDR3 DNA reads TGTGCCAGCAGCCCGGAGGGGGCTGAGACCCAGTACTTC. Amino acid sequence: CASSPEGAETQYF.

The chain links TRBV5-1 to TRBJ2-7, with 9 bases identical to TRBD1. V lost 1 base and J lost 2; bases outside the gene matches: 4. The CDR3 length is 15 residues. The germline V gene encodes CDR1 SGHRS and CDR2 YFSETQ. In nucleotides, the CDR3 is TGCGCCAGCAGCTTGACAGGGGGCGCGACCTACGAGCAGTACTTC. Translating it yields CASSLTGGATYEQYF.

The V gene is TRBV6-5, the J gene TRBJ1-2, with D possibly matching TRBD1 (6 bases). Trimming cost V 3 bases and J 5 bases, with 10 bases left between them. Germline-derived CDR1 and CDR2 are MNHEY and SVGAGI. This CDR3 comprises 13 residues. This chain's CDR3 is CASSYTQGYGYTF. The CDR3 coding sequence is TGTGCCAGCAGTTATACACAGGGTTATGGCTACACCTTC.

V gene TRBV23-1 combines with J gene TRBJ2-3; perhaps TRBD1 as D (5 bases). TRBV23-1 is treated as an ORF (open reading frame) with a function not yet certain. This CDR3 comprises 16 residues. V shed 3 bases and J shed 4 bases, with 17 bases lying between them. In DNA, the CDR3 is TGCGCCAGCAGTCACACTGGCGCCTGGGGCCCAGATACGCAGTATTTT. Translated: CASSHTGAWGPDTQYF.

This sequence joins TRBV29-1 and TRBJ2-1; D is undetermined. V dropped 6 bases and J dropped 8 bases, with 11 bases sitting between them. The length of the CDR3 is 11 residues. The V gene's germline CDR1 is SQVTM and CDR2 ANQGSEA. The DNA of the CDR3 is TGCAGCGTACAAGTCCAGGATGAGCAGTTCTTC. This codes for CSVQVQDEQFF.

The rearrangement links TRBV7-9 to TRBJ1-4; D not resolved. Trimming shortened V by 1 base and J by 7 bases, and 22 bases separated the two germline ends. Germline V gene data show CDR1 as SEHNR and CDR2 as FQNEAQ (reference sequence). The CDR3 sequence is 18 residues long. DNA of the CDR3: TGTGCCAGCAGCTTAGACGCCCCCCATGAGGGCGGTGGTGAAAAACTGTTTTTT. It encodes CASSLDAPHEGGGEKLFF.

This clone appeared a single time. The chain couples TRBV6-1 to TRBJ2-1; the match to TRBD2 covers 9 bases. Germline CDR1 is MNHNS and CDR2 is SASEGT. The V and J ends lost 2 bases and 8 bases, in that order; junction bases with no gene match: 7. There are 15 residues in the CDR3. The CDR3 region has the DNA TGTGCCAGCAGTGAATGGGGACTAGCAATCTATGAGCAGTTCTTC. This translates into CASSEWGLAIYEQFF.

The genes are TRBV28 and TRBJ1-1; D uncertain. V lost 1 base and J lost 1, with 4 bases in between. Germline V gives CDR1 MDHEN, CDR2 SYDVKM. The CDR3 has 13 amino acids. The CDR3 bases are TGTGCCAGCAGTTTATATAAGAACACTGAAGCTTTCTTT. Protein product: CASSLYKNTEAFF.

The chain uses TRBV27 and TRBJ2-7, with 7 bases lining up with TRBD1. The junction had 5 bases not matched to a gene; V was cut back by 0 bases and J by 3 bases. The CDR3 contains 15 residues. From germline, CDR1 is MNHEY and CDR2 SMNVEV (reference sequence). CDR3 in amino acids: CASSLSGTANYEQYF. In DNA, the CDR3 is TGTGCCAGCAGTTTATCGGGGACAGCTAACTACGAGCAGTACTTC.

This clone was seen a few times. The chain has TRBV6-5 and TRBJ1-1; the D is unclear. CDR3 size: 13 residues. In germline, CDR1 is MNHEY, CDR2 SVGAGI. V lost 10 bases, J lost 0 bases, and 12 bases lay in between. The CDR3 protein is CATLLSVNTEAFF. For the CDR3, the DNA is TGTGCCACCCTTCTCTCGGTGAACACTGAAGCTTTCTTT.

The chain uses TRBV11-2 and TRBJ2-1; 10 bases align to TRBD2. There are 18 residues in the CDR3. Trimming removed 3 bases from V and 0 bases from J; junction bases left unmatched: 8. Germline V gives CDR1 SGHAT, CDR2 FQNNGV. The CDR3 sequence: CASSFRTSGALSYNEQFF. CDR3 nucleotides: TGTGCCAGCAGCTTTCGTACTAGCGGGGCCCTCTCCTACAATGAGCAGTTCTTC.

The rearrangement links TRBV5-1 to TRBJ1-2; a weak D match, TRBD1 (5 bases). V shed 2 bases and J shed 2 bases, with 19 bases lying between them. This CDR3 has 17 residues. The germline V gene encodes CDR1 SGHRS and CDR2 YFSETQ. The CDR3 loop is CASSFKSGTEYNYGYTF. In DNA, the CDR3 is TGCGCCAGCAGCTTTAAATCCGGGACTGAATACAACTATGGCTACACCTTC. The full variable domain, completed using reference TRBV5-1 and TRBJ1-2, is KAGVTQTPRYLIKTRGQQVTLSCSPISGHRSVSWYQQTPGQGLQFLFEYFSETQRNKGNFPGRFSGRQFSNSRSEMNVSTLELGDSALYLCASSFKSGTEYNYGYTFGSGTRLTVV.

This clone has just a few counts. For the CDR3, the DNA is TGTGCCAGCAGCCCCGGAGGGGCCGAGCAGTACTTC. This codes for CASSPGGAEQYF. The rearrangement links TRBV6-5 to TRBJ2-7, with a possible D match to TRBD2 (6 bases). V lost 6 bases to trimming and J lost 6 bases, with 12 bases between them. Looked up from germline, CDR1 is MNHEY and CDR2 is SVGAGI. CDR3 length: 12 amino acids.

The V gene is TRBV11-3, the J gene TRBJ2-2; TRBD2 agrees at 7 bases. With 0 bases clipped from V and 2 bases from J, the junction kept 6 bases outside the gene matches. Germline V gene lookup returns CDR1 SGHNT and CDR2 YENEEA. The CDR3 is 17 amino acids. CDR3 sequence (DNA): TGTGCCAGCAGCTTAGATTTGGGAGGGCTAAACACCGGGGAGCTGTTTTTT. It translates to CASSLDLGGLNTGELFF. The entire variable domain, with the rest obtained from reference TRBV11-3 and TRBJ2-2, is as follows: EAGVVQSPRYKIIEKKQPVAFWCNPISGHNTLYWYLQNLGQGPELLIRYENEEAVDDSQLPKDRFSAERLKGVDSTLKIQPAELGDSAVYLCASSLDLGGLNTGELFFGEGSRLTVL.

This clone was seen a few times. The chain is built from TRBV28 and TRBJ2-1; D is possibly TRBD2 (5 bases). Between the trimmed V and J ends, which lost 6 bases and 3 bases, there was a span of 9 bases. This CDR3 spans 13 amino acids. CDR1 is MDHEN, CDR2 SYDVKM, per germline. The CDR3 DNA sequence: TGTGCCAGCAGAGCCGGGATCTACAATGAGCAGTTCTTC. It specifies CASRAGIYNEQFF.